Presented here are 20 T cell receptor beta chains from one specimen sequenced in a study of control samples from healthy donors and cancer patients. The method was immunoSEQ multiplex PCR; TCRdb's version includes in-frame clones alone and lacks a portion of them. This repertoire shows approximately 130,000 clones, more than 80% found once; its top ten account for almost 40%. The material sequenced was blood. The receptors originated from a man over 45 in good health.

This clone has just one count. The rearrangement links TRBV9 to TRBJ2-7, with a possible D match to TRBD1 (6 bases). V lost 4 bases and J lost 6, with 14 bases in between. Germline loops: CDR1 SGDLS, CDR2 YYNGEE. This CDR3 has 13 amino acids. CDR3 region: CASSLEQGGEQYF. CDR3 nucleotides: TGTGCCAGCAGCCTTGAACAGGGCGGCGAGCAGTACTTC. The variable domain in full, with the rest retrieved from reference TRBV9 and TRBJ2-7, is DSGVTQTPKHLITATGQRVTLRCSPRSGDLSVYWYQQSLDQGLQFLIQYYNGEERAKGNILERFSAQQFPDLHSELNLSSLELGDSALYFCASSLEQGGEQYFGPGTRLTVT.

J is TRBJ2-6 and V is TRBV7-2; 12 bases map to TRBD1. CDR1 and CDR2 from the germline V gene are SGHTA and FQGNSA. With 3 bases clipped from V and 4 bases from J, the junction kept 4 bases outside the gene matches. The CDR3 is 17 residues long. This CDR3 reads CASSLGQGALGANVLTF. The CDR3 DNA sequence: TGTGCCAGCAGCTTGGGACAGGGGGCGCTAGGGGCCAACGTCCTGACTTTC. Filled out from reference TRBV7-2 and TRBJ2-6, the complete variable domain reads GAGVSQSPSNKVTEKGKDVELRCDPISGHTALYWYRQSLGQGLEFLIYFQGNSAPDKSGLPSDRFSAERTGGSVSTLTIQRTQQEDSAVYLCASSLGQGALGANVLTFGAGSRLTVL.

V gene TRBV9 combines with J gene TRBJ2-3; a possible D gene is TRBD2 (6 bases). Germline values: CDR1 SGDLS, CDR2 YYNGEE. V was pared by 2 bases and J by 0 bases, with 13 bases between. The CDR3 totals 16 residues. CDR3 sequence: CASSVDYFSSTDTQYF. The CDR3 DNA reads as TGTGCCAGCAGCGTGGACTATTTTTCCAGCACAGATACGCAGTATTTT.

The chain has TRBV13 and TRBJ2-7, with 10 bases lining up with TRBD2. This CDR3 has 16 amino acids. Trimming cost V 0 bases and J 3 bases; bases outside gene matches: 5. CDR1 is PRHDT, CDR2 FYEKMQ, per germline (reference sequence). The chain's CDR3 is CASSLGPGLAVYEQYF. As DNA, the CDR3 is TGTGCCAGCAGCTTAGGGCCCGGACTAGCGGTCTACGAGCAGTACTTC.

The chain uses TRBV20-1 and TRBJ1-1, with D possibly matching TRBD1 (5 bases). Germline CDR1 is DFQATT and CDR2 is SNEGSKA (reference sequence). The V and J ends lost 3 bases and 4 bases respectively, with 15 bases between them. The CDR3 is 14 amino acids. CDR3 loop: CSASRRRGTTEAFF. The CDR3 DNA reads TGCAGTGCTAGTAGACGACGAGGGACCACTGAAGCTTTCTTT.

The rearrangement links TRBV6-5 to TRBJ1-4; 7 bases are shared with TRBD1. The CDR3 extends over 16 amino acids. V gave up 3 bases and J gave up 0 bases; unmatched junction bases: 4. CDR1 MNHEY and CDR2 SVGAGI come from the germline V gene. The CDR3 DNA follows: TGTGCCAGCAGTTATACAGGGGCGGCAACTAATGAAAAACTGTTTTTT. The encoded protein is CASSYTGAATNEKLFF.

The CDR3 DNA sequence: TGTGCCAGCAGTGAACTAGCGAACACCGGGGAGCTGTTTTTT. Protein: CASSELANTGELFF. The rearrangement uses TRBV6-1 and TRBJ2-2; no clear D gene. This CDR3 is 14 amino acids long. Germline V CDR1 and CDR2: MNHNS, SASEGT. Trimming removed 2 bases from V and 0 bases from J, with 4 bases in between.

The chain has TRBV6-5 and TRBJ2-7, with a weak D call TRBD1 (6 bases). CDR1 and CDR2 (germline): MNHEY, SVGAGI. The CDR3 is made up of 15 amino acids. V lost 4 bases and J lost 2, with 15 bases in between. Here the CDR3 DNA reads TGTGCCAGCAGTTCTTTCGGGACACCTCCCTACGAGCAGTACTTC. Translating it yields CASSSFGTPPYEQYF.

V gene TRBV2 combines with J gene TRBJ1-2, with TRBD1 as a possible D gene (5 bases). The V gene lost 9 bases and the J gene lost 6 bases, with 14 bases spanning the gap. Germline CDR1 reads SNHLY; CDR2 reads FYNNEI. There are 12 residues in the CDR3. CDR3 amino acids: CASQGFRDGYTF. In DNA, the CDR3 is TGTGCCAGTCAGGGTTTTAGGGATGGCTACACCTTC.

The chain recombines TRBV7-2 with TRBJ2-5; D is unclear. The CDR3 loop spans 12 amino acids. Germline V lookup: CDR1 SGHTA, CDR2 FQGNSA. The V gene lost 0 bases and the J gene lost 6 bases, with 5 bases spanning the gap. The CDR3 spells CASSLAAQTQYF. The CDR3 nucleotides are TGTGCCAGCAGCTTAGCCGCCCAGACCCAGTACTTC.

The chain recombines TRBV7-8 with TRBJ2-2; D is unclear. This CDR3 region has 16 residues. Germline V CDR1 and CDR2: SGHVS, FQNEAQ. V shed 3 bases and J shed 6 bases, with 17 bases lying between them. The CDR3 reads CASSLMNRQRSGELFF. CDR3 nucleotide sequence: TGTGCCAGCAGCTTGATGAATCGGCAGAGGTCCGGGGAGCTGTTTTTT.

This clone was recorded a few times. Other DNA sequences within the sample encode an identical CDR3. The rearrangement uses TRBV7-2 and TRBJ2-7; no clear D. V was pared by 0 bases and J by 0 bases, with 6 bases between. Germline values: CDR1 SGHTA, CDR2 FQGNSA. The CDR3 spans 14 residues. The CDR3 region is CASSLATGSYEQYF. Here the CDR3 DNA reads TGTGCCAGCAGCTTAGCTACGGGCTCCTACGAGCAGTACTTC.

The chain has TRBV2 and TRBJ2-2; TRBD2 might be the D (6 bases). The CDR3 sequence is 14 residues long. V was clipped by 6 bases and J by 3 bases, with 11 bases between them. CDR1 and CDR2 (germline): SNHLY, FYNNEI. In DNA form, the CDR3 reads TGTGCCAGCAGCCCGCGGGACTACACCGGGGAGCTGTTTTTT. Its protein product is CASSPRDYTGELFF.

The chain uses TRBV19 and TRBJ2-3; 9 positions agree with TRBD1. V shed 9 bases and J 4 bases; nucleotides not matched to a gene: 11. CDR1 LNHDA and CDR2 SQIVND come from the germline V gene (reference sequence). The CDR3 runs to 15 residues. The CDR3: CASRLRDRVSDTQYF. CDR3 coding DNA: TGTGCCAGCCGCCTCCGGGACAGGGTTTCAGATACGCAGTATTTT. Variable domain in full (rest from reference TRBV19 and TRBJ2-3): DGGITQSPKYLFRKEGQNVTLSCEQNLNHDAMYWYRQDPGQGLRLIYYSQIVNDFQKGDIAEGYSVSREKKESFPLTVTSAQKNPTAFYLCASRLRDRVSDTQYFGPGTRLTVL.

CDR3 sequence: CASSLAGQYYEQYF. The CDR3 DNA reads as TGCGCCAGCAGCTTGGCCGGACAGTATTACGAGCAGTACTTC. The chain couples TRBV5-1 to TRBJ2-7; a possible D gene is TRBD1 (6 bases). CDR1 and CDR2 from the germline V gene are SGHRS and YFSETQ. The CDR3 has 14 amino acids. V dropped 0 bases and J dropped 4 bases, with 11 bases sitting between them.

The table lists this clone with a count of one. The chain has TRBV21-1 and TRBJ1-5. TRBV21-1 is noted as a pseudogene. The CDR3 loop spans 11 amino acids. The CDR3 DNA reads TGTGCCAGCAGTAGGAGTCAGCCCCAGCATTTT. It is translated as CASSRSQPQHF.

The V and J genes are TRBV13 and TRBJ2-1; 11 nucleotides match TRBD1. The germline gives CDR1 PRHDT, CDR2 FYEKMQ (reference sequence). After removal of 8 bases from V and 2 bases from J, the junction contained 11 bases not matched to a gene. The CDR3 length is 17 residues. In DNA, the CDR3 is TGTGCCAGCGGGGACAGGGGGAGAGGAGGGCCCTACAATGAGCAGTTCTTC. Its translation: CASGDRGRGGPYNEQFF.

The J gene is TRBJ2-4, the V gene TRBV5-1, with 7 bases fitting TRBD1. The J segment lost 0 bases and the V segment lost 4 bases, leaving 10 bases of the junction unmatched. There are 17 residues in the CDR3. The germline CDR1 and CDR2 sequences are SGHRS and YFSETQ. The CDR3 here is CASSPIGTELAKNIQYF. Written as DNA, the CDR3 is TGCGCCAGCAGCCCGATAGGGACAGAGTTAGCCAAAAACATTCAGTACTTC.

DNA of the CDR3: TGTGCCAGCAGCCCCCTCTCAGGGGGCTATGGCTACACCTTC. It translates to CASSPLSGGYGYTF. The chain recombines TRBV3-1 (or the pseudogene TRBV3-2) with TRBJ1-2; TRBD1 matches 7 bases. The junction had 6 bases not matched to a gene; V was cut back by 4 bases and J by 4 bases. The CDR3 length is 14 residues. CDR1 and CDR2 from the germline V gene are LGHDT and YNNKEL (reference sequence).

This chain joins TRBV29-1 and TRBJ1-1; TRBD1 matches 8 bases. From germline, CDR1 is SQVTM and CDR2 ANQGSEA. The CDR3 consists of 12 residues. V was clipped by 6 bases and J by 6 bases; unmatched bases: 6. The chain's CDR3 is CSVRTGQAEAFF. The CDR3 bases are TGCAGCGTGAGGACAGGGCAAGCTGAAGCTTTCTTT. The full variable domain, completed using reference TRBV29-1 and TRBJ1-1, is SAVISQKPSRDICQRGTSLTIQCQVDSQVTMMFWYRQQPGQSLTLIATANQGSEATYESGFVIDKFPISRPNLTFSTLTVSNMSPEDSSIYLCSVRTGQAEAFFGQGTRLTVV.